Here is one T cell receptor (beta chain) with its context. The data were taken from a study of blood T cell repertoires in COVID-19. On the study more broadly: Samples came from the United States, Italy and Spain, spanning acute and convalescent COVID-19. Sources were T cells, B-cell-depleted T cells, or PBMCs; the material itself was cDNA or gDNA.

The CDR3 runs to 15 residues. Germline-derived CDR1 and CDR2 are SNHLY and FYNNEI. Trimming stripped 1 base from V and 2 bases from J, with 12 bases between. How the authors handled the data: Reference gene primer amplification in the assay estimated nucleated cell counts. Generated by immunoSEQ multiplex PCR, the TCRdb table keeps only in-frame clones and is missing some. Clone size and V and J calls were adopted from that table, with D and trimming inferred from the DNA. This sample has 150,000 to 200,000 clones, with 70% to 90% found just once. The J gene is TRBJ2-7, the V gene TRBV2; D possibly corresponds to TRBD2 (6 bases). Sequenced material: peripheral blood. The source of this sequence is a human donor in a cohort sampled during active COVID-19. The CDR3 bases are TGTGCCAGCAGTGAAGGCGGGACGGATACCTACGAGCAGTACTTC. It codes for CASSEGGTDTYEQYF.